One sample yielded the 15 T cell receptor beta chains listed below, sequenced in a study of T cell repertoires in cytomegalovirus infection. TCRdb redid the calling of the reads with MiXCR, one entry per CDR3 protein. In the table there are 250,000 or so distinct CDR3 sequences, approximately 13% of which are singletons. Sequencing used PBMCs. All receptors come from a human donor in good health (CMV status not recorded). Some clones in this sample may be carry-over from other donors' samples.

Points on this clonotype: A read error may explain this, as a much larger clone is one base away. The V call is TRBV7-2, the J call TRBJ2-2; either TRBD1 or TRBD2 may fit D (5 bases each). The germline V gene has CDR1 SGHTA and CDR2 FQGNSA. This CDR3 has 15 amino acids. As DNA, the CDR3 is TGTGACAGCAGGACGAGGGGACCTACAGGCGGGGAGCTGTTTTTT. Translated, it gives CDSRTRGPTGGELFF.

CDR3 protein: CASRTGGRNQPQHF. The CDR3 DNA reads as TGTGCCAGTAGGACCGGAGGGCGCAATCAGCCCCAGCATTTT. V usage is TRBV19 and J usage is TRBJ1-5; D ambiguous. The CDR3 totals 14 residues. The V gene's germline CDR1 is LNHDA and CDR2 SQIVND (reference sequence). V lost 6 bases and J 2 bases, leaving 11 bases between the germline ends.

There are a few counts of this clonotype. The rearrangement joins TRBV7-3 to TRBJ2-5; D not resolved. Looked up from germline, CDR1 is SGHTA and CDR2 is FQGTGA. This CDR3 contains 15 residues. V lost 0 bases, J lost 5 bases, and 13 bases lay in between. The CDR3 DNA reads as TGTGCCAGCAGCTTAACCGGATACCCCCGGGAGACCCAGTACTTC. Its translation is CASSLTGYPRETQYF.

This clonotype has a count of ten or more. The rearrangement uses TRBV11-3 and TRBJ2-7; the match to TRBD2 covers 7 bases. Trimming took 1 base from V and 6 from J; bases not matched to a gene: 9. From germline, CDR1 is SGHNT and CDR2 YENEEA. The CDR3 loop spans 15 amino acids. CDR3 nucleotides: TGTGCCAGCAGCTTAGTTGCGGGAGCGGGGAGCGAGCAGTACTTC. Translated: CASSLVAGAGSEQYF.

This clonotype has at least ten counts. The DNA for the CDR3 is TGTGCCAGCAGCTTAAGCAGGGTCGATGAGCAGTTCTTC. As protein: CASSLSRVDEQFF. This chain connects TRBV7-2 to TRBJ2-1; D might be TRBD1 (5 bases). Germline CDR1 reads SGHTA; CDR2 reads FQGNSA. The CDR3 is 13 amino acids. Deletions cut 2 bases from V and 8 bases from J, with 10 bases between.

In this sample, this clonotype turned up many times. This sequence joins TRBV19 and TRBJ2-1, with 10 bases that match TRBD2. CDR1 is LNHDA, CDR2 SQIVND, per germline (reference sequence). Trimming cost V 6 bases and J 7 bases; bases outside gene matches: 18. The CDR3 runs to 18 residues. DNA for the CDR3: TGTGCCAGTAGCATACCACATTCACTAGCGGGAATAAGTAATGAGCAGTTCTTC. Protein sequence: CASSIPHSLAGISNEQFF.

This clonotype was recorded only once. A clone one base away is much larger, so this may be a read error. The V and J genes are TRBV6-2 or TRBV6-3 and TRBJ1-5; a possible D gene is TRBD1 (5 bases). V lost 11 bases and J 2 bases, leaving 16 bases between the germline ends. Per germline, CDR1 MNHEY and CDR2 SVGEGT. The CDR3 runs to 14 residues. The CDR3 DNA reads TGTGCCCGCAATGGGGGTTATGGCAATCAGCCCCAGCATTTT. Translating it yields CARNGGYGNQPQHF.

This clonotype was seen more than once but under ten times. V is TRBV7-9 and J is TRBJ1-2; maybe TRBD1 (6 bases). Germline V gene lookup returns CDR1 SEHNR and CDR2 FQNEAQ (reference sequence). V lost 1 base and J lost 0, with 15 bases in between. The CDR3 contains 17 residues. CDR3 protein: CASSLGEGGPPNYGYTF. The DNA for the CDR3 is TGTGCCAGCAGCTTAGGTGAGGGGGGCCCTCCTAACTATGGCTACACCTTC.

This chain links TRBV7-3 with TRBJ2-2, with TRBD1 matching 8 bases. The J segment lost 1 base and the V segment lost 3 bases, leaving 4 bases of the junction unmatched. The CDR3 contains 16 residues. Germline CDR1 SGHTA, CDR2 FQGTGA. This CDR3 reads CASSFAGGLNTGELFF. DNA of the CDR3: TGTGCCAGCAGCTTCGCAGGGGGCTTGAACACCGGGGAGCTGTTTTTT. The full variable domain, in which reference TRBV7-3 and TRBJ2-2 provide the parts outside the CDR3, is GAGVSQTPSNKVTEKGKYVELRCDPISGHTALYWYRQSLGQGPEFLIYFQGTGAADDSGLPNDRFFAVRPEGSVSTLKIQRTERGDSAVYLCASSFAGGLNTGELFFGEGSRLTVL.

This clonotype appeared many times. The rearrangement joins TRBV7-3 to TRBJ1-1; TRBD1 matches 8 bases. Germline V lookup: CDR1 SGHTA, CDR2 FQGTGA. V trimming: 4 bases; J trimming: 6 bases; junction bases outside the gene matches: 10. This CDR3 has 15 amino acids. CDR3 in DNA: TGTGCCAGCAGCTCTGACAGGGGATCAGGCGCTGAAGCTTTCTTT. Protein: CASSSDRGSGAEAFF.

This rearrangement joins TRBV20-1 to TRBJ2-3; possibly TRBD2 for D (7 bases). The germline gives CDR1 DFQATT, CDR2 SNEGSKA (reference sequence). The ends were cut back, 6 bases at V and 2 bases at J, with 18 bases in the middle. The CDR3 runs to 15 residues. This CDR3 is CSAISGRGATDTQYF. The CDR3 DNA sequence: TGCAGTGCCATATCGGGACGGGGGGCCACAGATACGCAGTATTTT.

This clonotype was recorded many times. The chain couples TRBV7-2 to TRBJ1-1; D is uncertain. V lost 5 bases to trimming and J lost 5 bases, with 15 bases between them. CDR3 length equals 14 residues. CDR1 is SGHTA, CDR2 FQGNSA, per germline. CDR3 residues: CASSLGPGRTEAFF. CDR3 bases: TGTGCCAGCAGCCTGGGCCCGGGGAGGACTGAAGCTTTCTTT.

The J gene is TRBJ2-7, the V gene TRBV20-1; a weak D match, TRBD1 (6 bases). V dropped 6 bases and J dropped 9 bases, with 21 bases sitting between them. The CDR3 length is 13 residues. Germline CDR1 and CDR2: DFQATT and SNEGSKA (reference sequence). The CDR3 bases are TGCAGTGCGTCCGGGACACTTTACGCCGTGCAGTACTTC. Translated: CSASGTLYAVQYF.

This clonotype was observed a few times. The chain has TRBV12-5 and TRBJ1-2; 7 bases fit TRBD1. This CDR3 has 14 amino acids. From germline, CDR1 is LGHNT and CDR2 FRNRAP. V was pared by 5 bases and J by 3 bases, with 6 bases of the junction left unmatched. CDR3 DNA: TGTGCTAGTGGTCCACGACAGGGCTACTATGGCTACACCTTC. This translates into CASGPRQGYYGYTF.

The rearrangement links TRBV7-2 to TRBJ2-5; TRBD2 is a possible D gene (6 bases). CDR1 and CDR2 (germline): SGHTA, FQGNSA. The CDR3 totals 14 residues. V gave up 4 bases and J gave up 5 bases, with 14 bases separating them. CDR3 nucleotide sequence: TGTGCCAGCAGCTCCTCGGGGGTAGGGGAGACCCAGTACTTC. Translation: CASSSSGVGETQYF.